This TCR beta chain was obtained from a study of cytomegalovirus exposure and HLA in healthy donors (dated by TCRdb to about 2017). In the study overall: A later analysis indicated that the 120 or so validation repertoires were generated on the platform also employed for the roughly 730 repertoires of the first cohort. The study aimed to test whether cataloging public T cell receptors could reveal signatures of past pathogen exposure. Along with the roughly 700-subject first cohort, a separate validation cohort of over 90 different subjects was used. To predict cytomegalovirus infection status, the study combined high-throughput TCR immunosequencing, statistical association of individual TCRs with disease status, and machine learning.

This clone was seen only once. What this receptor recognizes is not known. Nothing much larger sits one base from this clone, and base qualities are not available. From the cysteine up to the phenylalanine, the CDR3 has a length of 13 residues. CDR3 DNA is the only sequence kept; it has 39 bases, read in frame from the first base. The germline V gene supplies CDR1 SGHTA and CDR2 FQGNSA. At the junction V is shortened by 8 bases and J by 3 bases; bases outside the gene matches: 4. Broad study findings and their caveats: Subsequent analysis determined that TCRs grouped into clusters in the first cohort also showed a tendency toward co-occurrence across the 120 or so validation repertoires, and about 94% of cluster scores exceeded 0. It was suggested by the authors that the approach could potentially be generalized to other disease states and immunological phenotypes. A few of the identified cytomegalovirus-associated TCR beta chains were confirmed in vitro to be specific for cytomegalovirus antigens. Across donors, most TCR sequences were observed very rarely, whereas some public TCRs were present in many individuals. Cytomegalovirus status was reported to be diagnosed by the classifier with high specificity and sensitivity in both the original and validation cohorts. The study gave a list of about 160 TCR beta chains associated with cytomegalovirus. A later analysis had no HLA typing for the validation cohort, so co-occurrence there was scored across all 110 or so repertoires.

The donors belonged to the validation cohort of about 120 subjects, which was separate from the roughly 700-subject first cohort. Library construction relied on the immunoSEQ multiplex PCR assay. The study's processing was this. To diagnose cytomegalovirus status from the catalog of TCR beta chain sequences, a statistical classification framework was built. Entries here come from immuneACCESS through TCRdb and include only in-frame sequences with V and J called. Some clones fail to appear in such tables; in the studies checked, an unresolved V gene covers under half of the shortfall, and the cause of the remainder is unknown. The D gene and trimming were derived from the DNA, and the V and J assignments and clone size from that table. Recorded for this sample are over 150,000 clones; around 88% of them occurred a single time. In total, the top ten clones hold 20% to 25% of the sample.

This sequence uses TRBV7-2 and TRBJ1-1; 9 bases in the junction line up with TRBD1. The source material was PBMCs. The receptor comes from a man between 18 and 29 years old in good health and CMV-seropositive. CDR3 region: CASGRDRDTEAFF. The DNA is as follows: TGTGCCAGCGGACGGGACAGGGACACTGAAGCTTTCTTT.